This is a list of T cell receptor beta chains from one sample in a study of monozygotic twins with inflammatory bowel disease. TCRdb re-called the 5' RACE reads, yielding one record per CDR3 amino acid sequence without DNA. Across approximately 400,000 distinct CDR3 sequences, the top ten clones capture 2% to 3% of the sample. The sample consisted of blood. Receptors originate from a human donor with ulcerative colitis or Crohn's disease, or a healthy co-twin of an affected twin (not recorded which). The CDR3 runs from the conserved cysteine through the conserved F or W.

>TRBJ2-7|TRBV20-1
CSASSSGGTYEQYF
>TRBJ2-2|TRBV29-1
CSVEEEGDRIRAGELFF
>TRBJ2-7|TRBV5-5
CASSLTRTTYEQYF
>TRBJ2-1|TRBV6-2/TRBV6-3
CASRFGSSVTFHNEQFF
>TRBJ2-3|TRBV3-1
CASSQDTGRGDTQYF
>TRBJ1-2|TRBV6-2/TRBV6-3
CASSTQFSNYGYTF
>TRBJ2-3|TRBV20-1
CSAGERLAGTDTQYF
>TRBJ2-1|TRBV4-3
CASSQGWDRPNNEQFF
>TRBJ1-4|TRBV9
CASSVGRTTTNEKLFF
>TRBJ2-1|TRBV12-3/TRBV12-4
CASSFLGGGGNEQFF
>TRBJ2-7|TRBV18
CASSPSGGVVREQYF
>TRBJ2-1|TRBV20-1
CSANEGVNEQFF
>TRBJ1-1|TRBV6-2/TRBV6-3
CASSLRTGGDTEAFF
>TRBJ2-7|TRBV30
CAWRSGQGTYEQYF
>TRBJ1-2|TRBV27
CASRGQHYGYTF
>TRBJ1-1|TRBV4-3
CASSHRTELNTEAFF
>TRBJ2-7|TRBV5-1
CASSLARDKGYEQYF
>TRBJ2-1|TRBV5-1
CASSFGGQGSYNEQFF
>TRBJ2-5|TRBV18
CASSRPTEQETQYF
>TRBJ1-1|TRBV9
CASSVGGASSLLEAFF
>TRBJ2-7|TRBV7-6
CASSLVTGGASEQYF
>TRBJ2-7|TRBV6-1
CASSETSGSSYEQYF
>TRBJ2-7|TRBV29-1
CSGQNYYEQYF
>TRBJ2-7|TRBV2
CASSADGYEQYF
>TRBJ1-3|TRBV9
CASSGTGTPGNTIYF
>TRBJ2-2|TRBV9
CASSVLSSGGTEELFF